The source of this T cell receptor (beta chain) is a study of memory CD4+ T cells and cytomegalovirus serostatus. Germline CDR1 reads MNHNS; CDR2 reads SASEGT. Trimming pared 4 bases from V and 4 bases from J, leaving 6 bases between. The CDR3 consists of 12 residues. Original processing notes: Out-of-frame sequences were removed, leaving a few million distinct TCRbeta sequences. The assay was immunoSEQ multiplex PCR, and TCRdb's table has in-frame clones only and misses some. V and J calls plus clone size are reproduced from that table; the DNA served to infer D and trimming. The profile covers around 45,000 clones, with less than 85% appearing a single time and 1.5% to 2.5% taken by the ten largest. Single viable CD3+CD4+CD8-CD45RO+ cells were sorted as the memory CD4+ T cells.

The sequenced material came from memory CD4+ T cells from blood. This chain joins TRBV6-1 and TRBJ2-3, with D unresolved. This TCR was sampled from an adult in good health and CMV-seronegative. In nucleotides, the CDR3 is TGTGCCAGCAGTGTAGATGCAGATACGCAGTATTTT. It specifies CASSVDADTQYF.